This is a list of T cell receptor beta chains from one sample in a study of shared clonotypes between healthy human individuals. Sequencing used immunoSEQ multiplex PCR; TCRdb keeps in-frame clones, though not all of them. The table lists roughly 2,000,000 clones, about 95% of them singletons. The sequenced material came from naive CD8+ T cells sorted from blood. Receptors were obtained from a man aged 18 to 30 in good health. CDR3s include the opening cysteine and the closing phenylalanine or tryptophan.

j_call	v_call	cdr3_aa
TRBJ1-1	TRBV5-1	CASSPGGREAFF
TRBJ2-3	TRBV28	CASSSLDTQYF
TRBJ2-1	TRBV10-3	CAISGGTSGFDEQFF
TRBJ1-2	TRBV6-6	CASSVGIGRGYTF
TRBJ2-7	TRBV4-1	CASSQNSGAYEQYF
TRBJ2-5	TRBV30	CAWSPGGQETQYF
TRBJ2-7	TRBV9	CASSVEVASYEQYF
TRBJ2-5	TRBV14	CASSKRDPAEETQYF
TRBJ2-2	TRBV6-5	CASSLAGARGGELFF
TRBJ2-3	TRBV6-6	CASSYAAGRDTQYF
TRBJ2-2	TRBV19	CASSSRPGTGTGELFF
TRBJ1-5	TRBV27	CASSSPGPEQPQHF
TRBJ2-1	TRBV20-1	CSARLAGEQFF
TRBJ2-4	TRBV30	CACRRLAGGPADIQYF
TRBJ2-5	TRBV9	CASSPPGVGETQYF
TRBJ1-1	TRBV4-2	CASSQRGQNTEAFF
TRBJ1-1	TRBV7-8	CASSLEVRAEAFF
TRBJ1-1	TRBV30	CAWSPQGYEAEAFF
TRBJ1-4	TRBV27	CASSFWGGPLNELFF
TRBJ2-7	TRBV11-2	CASSNPGQPYEQYF
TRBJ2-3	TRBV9	CASTGGTSGLTDTQYF
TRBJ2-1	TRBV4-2	CASSPWTGENNEQFF
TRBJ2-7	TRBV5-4	CASSFDISSYEQYF
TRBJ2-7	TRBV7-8	CASSVGQGGPYEQYF
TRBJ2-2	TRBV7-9	CASFKPPGDTGELFF
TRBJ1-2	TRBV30	CAWTVFTESNYGYTF
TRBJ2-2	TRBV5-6	CASSITGELFF
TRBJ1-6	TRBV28	CASNPLGSSPLHF
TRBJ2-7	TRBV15	CATSERGESYEQYF
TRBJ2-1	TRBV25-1	CASSESRRQDRDNEQFF
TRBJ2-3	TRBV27	CASSGGGHGYF
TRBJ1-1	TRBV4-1	CASAPRQGDGTEAFF
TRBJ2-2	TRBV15	CATSSMRGTGELFF
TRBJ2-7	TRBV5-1	CASSLWPDVGYEQYF
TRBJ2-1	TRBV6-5	CASSYGGSSYNEQFF
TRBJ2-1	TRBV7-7	CASSLGLETEQFF
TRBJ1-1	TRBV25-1	CASSESVGTGGLAFF